The 24 T cell receptor beta chains below all came from one sample that was sequenced in a study of blood T cell repertoires in COVID-19. Measured with immunoSEQ multiplex PCR; TCRdb has only the in-frame clones, and not every one. The sample lists 130,000 or so clones, almost 85% seen once, with about 3.7% in the top ten. The sequencing sample was made of PBMCs or T cells enriched from blood (not recorded which). These receptors were collected from a woman in her 50s with acute COVID-19.

The gene calls are TRBV5-1 and TRBJ1-4; D is perhaps TRBD1 (5 bases). The CDR3 is 15 residues long. Trimming cost V 5 bases and J 0 bases, with 11 bases left between them. Germline CDR1 is SGHRS and CDR2 is YFSETQ. The CDR3 loop reads CASSADIATNEKLFF. Here the CDR3 DNA reads TGCGCCAGCAGTGCGGACATTGCAACTAATGAAAAACTGTTTTTT.

The chain recombines TRBV19 with TRBJ2-3, with TRBD1 identical over 9 bases. V was pared by 6 bases and J by 1 base, with 5 bases of the junction left unmatched. The CDR3 consists of 15 residues. Looked up from germline, CDR1 is LNHDA and CDR2 is SQIVND (reference sequence). The CDR3 DNA follows: TGTGCCAGTAGCACGACAGGGGGTCGCACAGATACGCAGTATTTT. Amino acids: CASSTTGGRTDTQYF.

The chain combines TRBV6-5 with TRBJ2-1; tentative D call: TRBD1 (6 bases). The CDR3 covers 11 residues. Trimming took 6 bases from V and 7 from J, leaving 7 bases between them. Looked up from germline, CDR1 is MNHEY and CDR2 is SVGAGI. CDR3 sequence: CASRTGNEQFF. The CDR3 DNA follows: TGTGCCAGCAGAACAGGGAATGAGCAGTTCTTC.

The V call is TRBV19, the J call TRBJ2-1; 9 bases map to TRBD1. Trimming took 5 bases from V and 8 from J; bases not matched to a gene: 13. Germline-derived CDR1 and CDR2 are LNHDA and SQIVND (reference sequence). The CDR3 consists of 16 residues. CDR3 loop: CASSSRGDRAQDEQFF. The CDR3 bases are TGTGCCAGTAGTTCAAGAGGGGACAGGGCACAAGATGAGCAGTTCTTC.

The J gene is TRBJ2-7, the V gene TRBV10-3; 11 bases fit TRBD1. The CDR3 consists of 14 residues. The germline CDR1 and CDR2 sequences are ENHRY and SYGVKD. Unmatched junction bases numbered 3, after V lost 4 bases and J lost 4 bases. CDR3 region: CAISGGQGAYEQYF. The CDR3 DNA follows: TGTGCCATCAGTGGTGGACAGGGGGCTTACGAGCAGTACTTC.

The rearrangement joins TRBV5-5 to TRBJ1-6; a weak D match, TRBD1 (5 bases). This CDR3 has 13 residues. Germline V gene lookup returns CDR1 SGHKS and CDR2 YYEKEE (reference sequence). V lost 3 bases and J lost 7, with 8 bases in between. This chain's CDR3 is CASSSGGNSPLHF. DNA of the CDR3: TGTGCCAGCAGCTCGGGGGGGAATTCACCCCTCCACTTT.

The V and J genes are TRBV30 and TRBJ1-1, with D hard to call. CDR1 is GTSNPN, CDR2 SVGIG, per germline (reference sequence). V was shortened by 4 bases and J by 9 bases, with 9 bases between the two germline ends. There are 10 residues in the CDR3. CDR3 protein: CAWISGKAFF. The CDR3 DNA follows: TGTGCCTGGATAAGCGGGAAAGCTTTCTTT.

The rearrangement links TRBV18 to TRBJ2-7; 9 positions match TRBD2. There are 14 residues in the CDR3. Germline values: CDR1 KGHSH, CDR2 LQKENI. Trimming cost V 3 bases and J 5 bases; bases outside gene matches: 5. CDR3 DNA: TGTGCCAGCTCACCGACTAGCGGAGCCCACGAGCAGTACTTC. This gives the protein CASSPTSGAHEQYF.

The chain has TRBV5-1 and TRBJ1-2; 7 bases map to TRBD1. Germline V gene lookup returns CDR1 SGHRS and CDR2 YFSETQ. V shed 4 bases, J shed 9 bases, and the junction held 15 bases outside the gene matches. CDR3 length equals 15 residues. Here the CDR3 reads CASSPYHDREVRYTF. Written as DNA, the CDR3 is TGCGCCAGCAGCCCCTACCATGACAGGGAGGTTCGCTACACCTTC. The full variable domain, in which reference TRBV5-1 and TRBJ1-2 provide the parts outside the CDR3, is KAGVTQTPRYLIKTRGQQVTLSCSPISGHRSVSWYQQTPGQGLQFLFEYFSETQRNKGNFPGRFSGRQFSNSRSEMNVSTLELGDSALYLCASSPYHDREVRYTFGSGTRLTVV.

The rearrangement joins TRBV2 to TRBJ1-2; TRBD1 agrees at 8 bases. The length of the CDR3 is 17 residues. V lost 3 bases and J lost 7; bases outside the gene matches: 16. Germline V gives CDR1 SNHLY, CDR2 FYNNEI. This chain's CDR3 is CASSESGQGWTDPGYTF. The CDR3 bases are TGTGCCAGCAGTGAGAGTGGACAGGGTTGGACGGACCCTGGCTACACCTTC.

The chain has TRBV14 and TRBJ2-3; D not resolved. Germline V gives CDR1 SGHDN, CDR2 FVKESK. The CDR3 loop spans 14 amino acids. Trimming pared 3 bases from V and 5 bases from J, leaving 12 bases between. In nucleotides, the CDR3 is TGTGCCAGCAGCCAGGGCCAGGTAGGAGATACGCAGTATTTT. Protein product: CASSQGQVGDTQYF.

The chain's CDR3 is CASRPDYTEAFF. CDR3 sequence (DNA): TGTGCCAGCAGGCCAGATTACACTGAAGCTTTCTTT. V and J are TRBV2 and TRBJ1-1; D is unresolved. CDR3 size: 12 residues. V was trimmed by 6 bases and J by 3 bases, leaving 8 bases between them. Germline CDR1 is SNHLY and CDR2 is FYNNEI. The variable domain in full, with the rest retrieved from reference TRBV2 and TRBJ1-1, is EPEVTQTPSHQVTQMGQEVILRCVPISNHLYFYWYRQILGQKVEFLVSFYNNEISEKSEIFDDQFSVERPDGSNFTLKIRSTKLEDSAMYFCASRPDYTEAFFGQGTRLTVV.

The rearrangement links TRBV30 to TRBJ2-3, with TRBD2 matching over 7 bases. The CDR3 consists of 17 residues. V shed 1 base and J 3 bases; nucleotides not matched to a gene: 13. Germline values: CDR1 GTSNPN, CDR2 SVGIG (reference sequence). CDR3 region: CAWSAGTSEPKTDTQYF. The DNA of the CDR3 is TGTGCCTGGAGTGCGGGAACTAGCGAACCAAAAACAGATACGCAGTATTTT.

The rearrangement uses TRBV5-1 and TRBJ2-3, with TRBD1 as a possible D gene (5 bases). The CDR3 is 13 amino acids. CDR1 is SGHRS and CDR2 is YFSETQ in the germline V gene. Trimming pared 10 bases from V and 3 bases from J, leaving 15 bases between. The CDR3 DNA is TGCGCCGGCTCCCAGGGTCCTACAGATACGCAGTATTTT. Translation: CAGSQGPTDTQYF.

The chain employs TRBV3-1 (or the pseudogene TRBV3-2) and TRBJ2-7; TRBD2 aligns across 14 bases. V trimming: 4 bases; J trimming: 3 bases; junction bases outside the gene matches: 5. Germline V CDR1 and CDR2: LGHDT, YNNKEL (reference sequence). CDR3 size: 16 residues. The CDR3, as DNA: TGTGCCAGCAGCCCCATGGGACTAGCGGGAGTCTACGAGCAGTACTTC. This codes for CASSPMGLAGVYEQYF.

The CDR3 loop is CASSPRLAGGAKNIQYF. The CDR3 DNA follows: TGTGCCAGCAGCCCTAGACTAGCGGGAGGGGCCAAAAACATTCAGTACTTC. V and J are TRBV7-2 and TRBJ2-4, with TRBD2 matching 14 bases. The CDR3 contains 17 residues. V was pared by 5 bases and J by 1 base, with 4 bases of the junction left unmatched. CDR1 is SGHTA and CDR2 is FQGNSA in the germline V gene. Supplemented by reference TRBV7-2 and TRBJ2-4, the full variable domain reads GAGVSQSPSNKVTEKGKDVELRCDPISGHTALYWYRQSLGQGLEFLIYFQGNSAPDKSGLPSDRFSAERTGGSVSTLTIQRTQQEDSAVYLCASSPRLAGGAKNIQYFGAGTRLSVL.

The chain joins TRBV3-1 (or the pseudogene TRBV3-2) to TRBJ2-1; 7 nucleotides match TRBD1. Germline V gives CDR1 LGHDT, CDR2 YNNKEL (reference sequence). With 0 bases clipped from V and 0 bases from J, the junction kept 11 bases outside the gene matches. The CDR3 extends over 19 amino acids. CDR3 protein: CASSQESRTGVLSYNEQFF. Written as DNA, the CDR3 is TGTGCCAGCAGCCAAGAATCTAGGACAGGAGTCCTCTCCTACAATGAGCAGTTCTTC.

This chain connects TRBV6-1 to TRBJ1-1, with D unclear. Germline loops: CDR1 MNHNS, CDR2 SASEGT. V was trimmed by 1 base and J by 2 bases, leaving 11 bases between them. The CDR3 contains 15 residues. The CDR3 sequence is CASSEETAFNTEAFF. The CDR3 nucleotides are TGTGCCAGCAGTGAAGAAACTGCATTCAACACTGAAGCTTTCTTT.

V is TRBV27 and J is TRBJ1-4; no clear D gene. From germline, CDR1 is MNHEY and CDR2 SMNVEV (reference sequence). The CDR3 loop spans 13 amino acids. Trimming removed 3 bases from V and 0 bases from J, with 2 bases in between. CDR3 nucleotides: TGTGCCAGCAGTTTTACAACTAATGAAAAACTGTTTTTT. As protein: CASSFTTNEKLFF.

The chain carries TRBV6-5 and TRBJ2-7; 7 bases match TRBD1. The CDR3 extends over 13 amino acids. CDR1 and CDR2 from the germline V gene are MNHEY and SVGAGI. J lost 3 bases, V lost 6 bases, and 5 bases had no gene match. This CDR3 reads CASRQGQHYEQYF. The CDR3, as DNA: TGTGCCAGCAGGCAGGGACAGCACTACGAGCAGTACTTC.

The chain recombines TRBV5-8 with TRBJ1-4, with D hard to call. V lost 0 bases and J lost 0, with 9 bases in between. Germline CDR1 SGHTS, CDR2 YDEGEE. This CDR3 comprises 16 residues. As DNA, the CDR3 is TGTGCCAGCAGCTTGGGCCGGGTTGCAACTAATGAAAAACTGTTTTTT. Translation gives CASSLGRVATNEKLFF. Full variable domain (missing parts from reference TRBV5-8 and TRBJ1-4): EAGVTQSPTHLIKTRGQQATLRCSPISGHTSVYWYQQALGLGLQFLLWYDEGEERNRGNFPPRFSGRQFPNYSSELNVNALELEDSALYLCASSLGRVATNEKLFFGSGTQLSVL.

The V gene is TRBV5-6, the J gene TRBJ1-4; the match to TRBD1 covers 9 bases. V lost 2 bases and J lost 8; bases outside the gene matches: 10. This CDR3 contains 16 residues. Germline assignment: CDR1 SGHDT and CDR2 YYEEEE. The CDR3 loop is CASSLSQGAYGEKLFF. The CDR3 DNA follows: TGTGCCAGCAGCTTATCACAGGGGGCGTATGGGGAAAAACTGTTTTTT.

The chain links TRBV4-3 to TRBJ2-2; the D gene is possibly TRBD2 (6 bases). CDR1 is LGHNA and CDR2 is YSLEER in the germline V gene. V was trimmed by 1 base and J by 6 bases, leaving 9 bases between them. The CDR3 consists of 14 residues. The chain's CDR3 is CASSQGRGPGELFF. The CDR3 region has the DNA TGCGCCAGCAGCCAAGGGCGGGGCCCCGGGGAGCTGTTTTTT.

The chain has TRBV30 and TRBJ1-1; 7 nucleotides agree with TRBD1. This CDR3 has 13 amino acids. V lost 7 bases, J lost 0 bases, and 5 bases stayed unmatched. Germline assignment: CDR1 GTSNPN and CDR2 SVGIG (reference sequence). This CDR3 reads CASPGQLNTEAFF. CDR3 nucleotide sequence: TGTGCCTCCCCGGGACAGTTGAACACTGAAGCTTTCTTT.